The 2 T cell receptor beta chains presented below share a single source sample, sequenced in a study of CD8+ T cells in alopecia areata. After isolation, RNA underwent reverse transcription to generate cDNA as the sequencing template. The protocol was immunoSEQ multiplex PCR, while the TCRdb copy is restricted to in-frame clones and leaves out a portion. The profile covers some 200,000 clones, with about three fifths appearing a single time and roughly 5.8% taken by the ten largest. Treatment specified: oral pan-JAK inhibitor, 5-10 mg twice daily. The sequenced sample was CD4+ T cells sorted from blood, obtained at week 24, from a patient treated with tofacitinib. These receptors came from a human donor with alopecia areata.

This clone appeared a few times. Other DNA sequences of this sample code for an identical CDR3. The chain recombines TRBV7-2 with TRBJ2-5; D tentatively fits TRBD1 or TRBD2 (6 bases each). Deletions cut 0 bases from V and 5 bases from J, with 10 bases between. Germline lookup yields CDR1 SGHTA and CDR2 FQGNSA. The CDR3 has 14 residues. The CDR3 region is CASSLAGGGETQYF. CDR3 DNA: TGTGCCAGCAGCTTAGCGGGGGGCGGGGAGACCCAGTACTTC.

This clone was seen only a few times. The chain recombines TRBV28 with TRBJ1-2; 7 bases align to TRBD1. Per germline, CDR1 MDHEN and CDR2 SYDVKM. J gave up 8 bases and V 6 bases, and 9 bases lay outside the gene matches. There are 13 residues in the CDR3. For the CDR3, the DNA is TGTGCCAGCAGCCGTAGACAGGGCGGAGGCTACACCTTC. Residues: CASSRRQGGGYTF.